The clone carrying this T cell receptor beta chain was observed a single time. The data were obtained in a study of blood T cell repertoires in COVID-19. The overall study: Samples of COVID-19 (acute and convalescent) were obtained from the United States, Italy and Spain. PBMCs, B-cell-depleted T cells, or T cells were the source of the cDNA or gDNA that made up the material.

Germline assignment: CDR1 LGHNA and CDR2 YSLEER. The CDR3 consists of 15 residues. The V and J ends lost 1 base and 2 bases respectively, with 11 bases between them. In the study's own analysis: For nucleated cells, counts were estimated from reference gene primer amplification. Generated by immunoSEQ multiplex PCR, the TCRdb table keeps only in-frame clones and is missing some. V, J and clone size reflect that table, while D and trimming were determined from the DNA. Of 63,000 or so clones detected, around four fifths appear once; the ten largest clones hold just over 40%. The rearrangement links TRBV4-3 to TRBJ1-1; D unresolved. Sequenced input: peripheral blood. The source of this sequence is a human donor in a cohort sampled during active COVID-19. CDR3 sequence reads: CASSQVSAGNTEAFF. For the CDR3, the DNA is TGCGCCAGCAGCCAAGTCTCGGCAGGTAACACTGAAGCTTTCTTT.